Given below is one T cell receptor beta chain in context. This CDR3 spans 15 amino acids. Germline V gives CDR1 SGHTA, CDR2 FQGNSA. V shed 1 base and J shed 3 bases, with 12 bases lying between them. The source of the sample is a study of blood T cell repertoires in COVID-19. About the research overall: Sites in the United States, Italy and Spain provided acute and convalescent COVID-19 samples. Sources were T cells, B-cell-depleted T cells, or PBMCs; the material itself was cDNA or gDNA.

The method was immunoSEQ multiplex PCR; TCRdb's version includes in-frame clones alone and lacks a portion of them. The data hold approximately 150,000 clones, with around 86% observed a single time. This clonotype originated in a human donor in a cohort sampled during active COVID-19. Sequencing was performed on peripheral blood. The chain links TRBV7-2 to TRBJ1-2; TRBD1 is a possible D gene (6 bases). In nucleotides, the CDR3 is TGTGCCAGCAGCTTAGGGGTGGGGGCAGACTATGGCTACACCTTC. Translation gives CASSLGVGADYGYTF.